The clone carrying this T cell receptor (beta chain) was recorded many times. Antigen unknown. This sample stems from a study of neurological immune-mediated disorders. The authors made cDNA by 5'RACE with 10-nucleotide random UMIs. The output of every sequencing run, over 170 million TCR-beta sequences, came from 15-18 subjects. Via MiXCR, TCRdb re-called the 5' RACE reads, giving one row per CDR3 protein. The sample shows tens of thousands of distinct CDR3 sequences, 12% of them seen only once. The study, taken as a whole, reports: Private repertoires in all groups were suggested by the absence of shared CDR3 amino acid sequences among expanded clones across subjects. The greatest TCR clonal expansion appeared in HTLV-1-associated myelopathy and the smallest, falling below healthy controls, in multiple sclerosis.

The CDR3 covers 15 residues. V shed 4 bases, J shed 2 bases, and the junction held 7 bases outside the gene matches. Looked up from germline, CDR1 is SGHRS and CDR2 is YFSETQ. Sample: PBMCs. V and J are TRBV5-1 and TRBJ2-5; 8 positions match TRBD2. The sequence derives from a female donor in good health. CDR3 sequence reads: CASSLLAGTQETQYF. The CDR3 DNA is TGCGCCAGCAGCCTATTAGCGGGGACTCAAGAGACCCAGTACTTC.